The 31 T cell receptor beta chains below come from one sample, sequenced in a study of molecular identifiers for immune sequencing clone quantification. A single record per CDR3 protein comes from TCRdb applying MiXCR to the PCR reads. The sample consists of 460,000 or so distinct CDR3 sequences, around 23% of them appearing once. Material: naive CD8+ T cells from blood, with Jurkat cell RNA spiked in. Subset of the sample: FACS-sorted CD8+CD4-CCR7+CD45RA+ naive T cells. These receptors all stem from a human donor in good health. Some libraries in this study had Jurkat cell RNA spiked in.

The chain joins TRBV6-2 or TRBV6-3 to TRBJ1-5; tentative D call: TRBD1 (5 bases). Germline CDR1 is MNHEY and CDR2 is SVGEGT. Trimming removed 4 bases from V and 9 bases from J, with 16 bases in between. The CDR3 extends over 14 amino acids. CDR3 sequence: CASSFWGPSGPQHF. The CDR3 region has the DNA TGTGCCAGCAGTTTTTGGGGACCCTCGGGGCCCCAGCATTTT.

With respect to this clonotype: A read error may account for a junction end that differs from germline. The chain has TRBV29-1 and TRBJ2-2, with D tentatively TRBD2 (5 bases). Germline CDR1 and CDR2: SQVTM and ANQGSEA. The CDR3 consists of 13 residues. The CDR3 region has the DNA TGCAGCGTTGAAGGGACTGATACCGAGGAGCTGTTTTTT. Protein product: CSVEGTDTEELFF.

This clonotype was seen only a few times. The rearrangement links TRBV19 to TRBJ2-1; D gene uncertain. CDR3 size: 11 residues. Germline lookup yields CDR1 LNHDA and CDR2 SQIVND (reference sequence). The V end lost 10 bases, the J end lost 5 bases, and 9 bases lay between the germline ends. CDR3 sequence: CAIGPHNEQFF. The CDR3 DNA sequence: TGTGCCATAGGACCGCACAATGAGCAGTTCTTC.

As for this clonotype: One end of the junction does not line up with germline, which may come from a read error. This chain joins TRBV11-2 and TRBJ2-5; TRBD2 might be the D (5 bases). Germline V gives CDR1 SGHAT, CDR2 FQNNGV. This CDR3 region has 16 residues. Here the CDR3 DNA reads TGTGCCAGCAGCTTAGATTGGACGGGGTACCAAGGGACCCAGTACTTC. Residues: CASSLDWTGYQGTQYF.

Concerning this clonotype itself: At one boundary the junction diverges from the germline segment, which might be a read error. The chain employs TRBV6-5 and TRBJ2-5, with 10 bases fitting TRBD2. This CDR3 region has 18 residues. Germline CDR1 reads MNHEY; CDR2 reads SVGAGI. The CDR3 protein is CASSYSTSLAGVEETQCF. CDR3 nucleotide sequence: TGTGCCAGCAGTTACTCGACTTCCCTAGCGGGAGTTGAAGAGACCCAGTGCTTC.

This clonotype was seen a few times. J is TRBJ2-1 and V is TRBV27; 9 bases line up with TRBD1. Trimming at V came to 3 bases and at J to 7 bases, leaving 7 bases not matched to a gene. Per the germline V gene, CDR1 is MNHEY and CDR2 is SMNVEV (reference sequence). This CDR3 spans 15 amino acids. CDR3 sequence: CASSLPGTGKNEQFF. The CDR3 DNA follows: TGTGCCAGCAGTTTGCCAGGGACAGGGAAAAATGAGCAGTTCTTC.

Here the CDR3 DNA reads TGTGCCAGCAGCGCCGACGGACTAAATCTAGAGACCCAGTACTTC. Translating it yields CASSADGLNLETQYF. The chain recombines TRBV9 with TRBJ2-5, with D possibly being TRBD2 (6 bases). V was pared by 3 bases and J by 4 bases, with 16 bases between. There are 15 residues in the CDR3. CDR1 SGDLS and CDR2 YYNGEE come from the germline V gene.

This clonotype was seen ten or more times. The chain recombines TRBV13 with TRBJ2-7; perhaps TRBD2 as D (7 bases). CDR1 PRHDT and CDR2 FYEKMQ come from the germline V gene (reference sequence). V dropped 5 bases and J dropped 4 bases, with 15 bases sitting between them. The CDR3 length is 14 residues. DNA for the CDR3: TGTGCCAGCAGCCCGGGAGGACAGACTTACGAGCAGTACTTC. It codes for CASSPGGQTYEQYF.

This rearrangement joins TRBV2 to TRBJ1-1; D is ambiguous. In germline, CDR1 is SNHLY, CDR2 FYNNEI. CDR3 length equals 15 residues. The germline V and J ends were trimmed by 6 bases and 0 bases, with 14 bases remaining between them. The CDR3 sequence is CASSENRGMNTEAFF. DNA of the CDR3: TGTGCCAGCAGCGAAAATCGCGGAATGAACACTGAAGCTTTCTTT.

This chain's CDR3 is CASSYAPVLGQLAYSNQPQHF. CDR3 nucleotide sequence: TGTGCCAGCAGTTACGCCCCGGTATTGGGACAGTTGGCGTATAGCAATCAGCCCCAGCATTTT. The V and J genes are TRBV6-2 or TRBV6-3 and TRBJ1-5, with 7 bases fitting TRBD1. Germline V lookup: CDR1 MNHEY, CDR2 SVGEGT. After removal of 2 bases from V and 0 bases from J, the junction contained 19 bases not matched to a gene. This CDR3 comprises 21 residues.

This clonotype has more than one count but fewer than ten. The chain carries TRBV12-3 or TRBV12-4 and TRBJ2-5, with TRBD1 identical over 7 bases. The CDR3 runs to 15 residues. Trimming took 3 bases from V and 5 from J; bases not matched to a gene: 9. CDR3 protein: CASSLVRDRRETQYF. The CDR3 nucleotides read TGTGCCAGCAGTTTGGTCCGGGACAGAAGGGAGACCCAGTACTTC.

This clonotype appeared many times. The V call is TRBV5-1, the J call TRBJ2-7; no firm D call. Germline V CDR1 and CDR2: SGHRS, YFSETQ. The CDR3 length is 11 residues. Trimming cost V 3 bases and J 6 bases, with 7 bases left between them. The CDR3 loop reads CASSSFAEQYF. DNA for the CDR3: TGCGCCAGCAGCTCCTTTGCCGAGCAGTACTTC.

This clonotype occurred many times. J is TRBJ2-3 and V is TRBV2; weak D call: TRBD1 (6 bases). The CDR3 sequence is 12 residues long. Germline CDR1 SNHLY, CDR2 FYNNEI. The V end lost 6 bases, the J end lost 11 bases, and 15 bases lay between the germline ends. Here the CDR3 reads CASSPGAPGQYF. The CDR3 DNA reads TGTGCCAGCAGCCCAGGGGCCCCAGGGCAGTATTTT.

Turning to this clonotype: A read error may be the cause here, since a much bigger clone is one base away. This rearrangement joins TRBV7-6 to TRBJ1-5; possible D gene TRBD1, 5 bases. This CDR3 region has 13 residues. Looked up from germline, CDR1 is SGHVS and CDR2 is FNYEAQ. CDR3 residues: CASSWGPRQPQQF. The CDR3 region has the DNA TGTGCCAGCAGCTGGGGTCCTAGACAGCCCCAGCAGTTT.

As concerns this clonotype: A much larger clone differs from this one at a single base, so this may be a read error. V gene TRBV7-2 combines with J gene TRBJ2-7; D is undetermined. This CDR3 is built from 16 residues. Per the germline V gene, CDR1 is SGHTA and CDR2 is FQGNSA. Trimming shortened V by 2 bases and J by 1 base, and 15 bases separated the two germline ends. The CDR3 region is CASSLYPERASYEQYF. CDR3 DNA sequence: TGTGCCAGCAGCTTATATCCGGAAAGGGCTTCCTACGAGCAGTACTTC.

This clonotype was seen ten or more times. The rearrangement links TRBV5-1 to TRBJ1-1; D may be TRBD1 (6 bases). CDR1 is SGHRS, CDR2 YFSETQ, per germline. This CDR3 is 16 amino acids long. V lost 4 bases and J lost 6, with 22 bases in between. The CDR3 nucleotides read TGCGCCAGCAGCAATGGACAGTACGGCCCCGAATCTGAAGCTTTCTTT. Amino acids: CASSNGQYGPESEAFF.

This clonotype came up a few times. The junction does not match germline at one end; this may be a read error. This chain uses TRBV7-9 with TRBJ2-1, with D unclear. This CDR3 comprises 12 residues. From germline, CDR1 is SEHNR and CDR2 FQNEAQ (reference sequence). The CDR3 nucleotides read TGTGCCACCAGCGAAGACTACAATGAGCAGTTCTTC. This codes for CATSEDYNEQFF.

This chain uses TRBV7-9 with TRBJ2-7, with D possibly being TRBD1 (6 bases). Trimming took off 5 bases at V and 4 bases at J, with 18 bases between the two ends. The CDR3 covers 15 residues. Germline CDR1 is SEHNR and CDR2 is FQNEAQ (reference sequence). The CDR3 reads CASSQGTLFSYEQYF. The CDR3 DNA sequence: TGTGCCAGCAGCCAGGGGACACTATTCTCTTACGAGCAGTACTTC.

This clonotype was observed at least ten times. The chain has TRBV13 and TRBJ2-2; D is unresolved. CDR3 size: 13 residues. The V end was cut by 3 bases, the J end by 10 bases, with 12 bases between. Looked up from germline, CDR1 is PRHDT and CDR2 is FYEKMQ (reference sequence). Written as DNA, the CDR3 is TGTGCCAGCAGCTTGATAAGCGATAAGGAGCTGTTTTTT. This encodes CASSLISDKELFF.

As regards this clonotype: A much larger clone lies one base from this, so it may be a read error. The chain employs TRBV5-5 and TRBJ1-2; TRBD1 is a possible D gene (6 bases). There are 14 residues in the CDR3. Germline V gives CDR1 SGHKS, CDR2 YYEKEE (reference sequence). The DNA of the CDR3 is TGTGCCAGCAGCTTGGTAGCAGGGGACTATGGCCACACCTTC. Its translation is CASSLVAGDYGHTF. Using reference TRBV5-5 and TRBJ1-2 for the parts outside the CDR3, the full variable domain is DAGVTQSPTHLIKTRGQQVTLRCSPISGHKSVSWYQQVLGQGPQFIFQYYEKEERGRGNFPDRFSARQFPNYSSELNVNALLLGDSALYLCASSLVAGDYGHTFGSGTRLTVV.

The CDR3 reads CASSWTGGSNQPQHF. For the CDR3, the DNA is TGTGCCAGTAGTTGGACAGGCGGCAGCAATCAGCCCCAGCATTTT. V and J are TRBV19 and TRBJ1-5; 7 nucleotides line up with TRBD1. V was clipped by 5 bases and J by 1 base; unmatched bases: 5. Per the germline V gene, CDR1 is LNHDA and CDR2 is SQIVND (reference sequence). The CDR3 extends over 15 amino acids.

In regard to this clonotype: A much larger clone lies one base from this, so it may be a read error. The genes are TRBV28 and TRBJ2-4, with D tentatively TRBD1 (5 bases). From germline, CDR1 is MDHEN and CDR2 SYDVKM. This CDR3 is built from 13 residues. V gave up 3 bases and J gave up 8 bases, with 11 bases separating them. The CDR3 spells CASSFDSRDIQYF. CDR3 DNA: TGTGCCAGCAGTTTTGACAGCAGAGACATTCAGTACTTC.

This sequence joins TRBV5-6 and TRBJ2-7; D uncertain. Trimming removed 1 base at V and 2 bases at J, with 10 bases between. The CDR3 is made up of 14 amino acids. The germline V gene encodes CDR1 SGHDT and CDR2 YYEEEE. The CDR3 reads CASSLKQRPYEQYF. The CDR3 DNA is TGTGCCAGCAGCTTGAAACAGCGACCCTACGAGCAGTACTTC.

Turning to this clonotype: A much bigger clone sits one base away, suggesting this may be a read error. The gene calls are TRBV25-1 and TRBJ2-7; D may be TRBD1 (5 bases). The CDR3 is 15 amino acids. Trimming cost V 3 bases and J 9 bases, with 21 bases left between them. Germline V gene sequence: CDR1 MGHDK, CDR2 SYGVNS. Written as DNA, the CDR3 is TGTGCCAGCAGTGACAAATCGCCCCAAGGGGAACGGCAGTACTTC. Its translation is CASSDKSPQGERQYF.

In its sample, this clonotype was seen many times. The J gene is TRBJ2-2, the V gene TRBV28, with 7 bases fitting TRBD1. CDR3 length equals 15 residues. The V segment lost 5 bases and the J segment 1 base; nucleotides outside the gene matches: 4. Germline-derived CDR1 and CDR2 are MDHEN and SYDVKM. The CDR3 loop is CASSGTVKNTGELFF. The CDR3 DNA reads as TGTGCCAGCAGTGGGACAGTAAAGAACACCGGGGAGCTGTTTTTT.

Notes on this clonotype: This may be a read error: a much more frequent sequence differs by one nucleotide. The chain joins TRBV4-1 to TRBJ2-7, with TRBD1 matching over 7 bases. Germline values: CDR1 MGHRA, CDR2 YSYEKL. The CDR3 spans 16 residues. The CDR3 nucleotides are TGCGCCAGCAGCCAAGCTAAAGACAGGGCCGCCTACGACCAGTACTTC. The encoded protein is CASSQAKDRAAYDQYF.

CDR3 in DNA: TGTGCCTGGACGACAGGGTTCACTGAAGCTTTCTTT. Translated, it gives CAWTTGFTEAFF. V gene TRBV30 combines with J gene TRBJ1-1; 7 bases line up with TRBD1. This CDR3 is 12 amino acids long. Germline CDR1 and CDR2: GTSNPN and SVGIG (reference sequence). Trimming cost V 4 bases and J 4 bases; bases outside gene matches: 3.

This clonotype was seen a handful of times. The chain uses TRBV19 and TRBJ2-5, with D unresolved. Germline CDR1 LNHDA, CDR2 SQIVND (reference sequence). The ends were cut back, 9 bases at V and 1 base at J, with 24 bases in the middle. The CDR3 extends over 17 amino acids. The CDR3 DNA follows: TGTGCCAGAAGCTGTAGGGCCTCACGAAGGTCCCAAGAGACCCAGTACTTC. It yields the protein CARSCRASRRSQETQYF.

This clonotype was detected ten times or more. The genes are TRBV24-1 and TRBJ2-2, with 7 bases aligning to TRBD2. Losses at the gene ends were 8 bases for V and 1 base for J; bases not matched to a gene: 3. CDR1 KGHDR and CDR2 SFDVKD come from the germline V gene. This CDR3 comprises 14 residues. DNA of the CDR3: TGTGCCACCACGGGGGGAGTGAACACCGGGGAGCTGTTTTTT. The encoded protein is CATTGGVNTGELFF.

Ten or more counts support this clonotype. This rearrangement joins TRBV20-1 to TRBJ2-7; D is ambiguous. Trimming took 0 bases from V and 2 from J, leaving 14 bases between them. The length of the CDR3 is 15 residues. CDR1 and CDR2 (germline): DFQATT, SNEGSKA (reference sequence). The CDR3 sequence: CSARDLKGFTYEQYF. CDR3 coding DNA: TGCAGTGCTAGAGATCTGAAGGGATTTACCTACGAGCAGTACTTC.

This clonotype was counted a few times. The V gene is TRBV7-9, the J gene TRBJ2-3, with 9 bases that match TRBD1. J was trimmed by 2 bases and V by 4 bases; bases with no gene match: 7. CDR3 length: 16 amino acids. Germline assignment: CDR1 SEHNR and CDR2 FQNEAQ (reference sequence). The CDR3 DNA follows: TGTGCCAGCAGCTCGAAACAGGGGGCTTACACAGATACGCAGTATTTT. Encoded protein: CASSSKQGAYTDTQYF.